The 30 T cell receptor beta chains in this list originate from one sample, sequenced in a study of cytomegalovirus exposure and HLA in healthy donors. PCR primers comprised 60 Vbeta and 13 Jbeta primers. Data came from immunoSEQ multiplex PCR; TCRdb stores just in-frame clones and leaves some out. Of 75,000 to 100,000 clones in the sample, around 77% were seen once. The sequencing input was PBMCs. These receptors were collected from a man younger than 40 in good health and CMV-seronegative.

The V call is TRBV5-6, the J call TRBJ2-7; 10 bases map to TRBD1. Losses at the gene ends were 3 bases for V and 3 bases for J; bases not matched to a gene: 6. This CDR3 is built from 15 residues. From germline, CDR1 is SGHDT and CDR2 YYEEEE. In nucleotides, the CDR3 is TGTGCCAGCAGCTCATCCGGGACAGGGGACTACGAGCAGTACTTC. Translation: CASSSSGTGDYEQYF.

V is TRBV19 and J is TRBJ2-5; D unresolved. Trimming left V 4 bases short and J 5 bases short, with 11 bases between. The CDR3 runs to 13 residues. Germline values: CDR1 LNHDA, CDR2 SQIVND (reference sequence). The CDR3 region is CASSTPPGETQYF. In nucleotides, the CDR3 is TGTGCCAGTAGTACACCTCCCGGGGAGACCCAGTACTTC.

The chain carries TRBV10-2 and TRBJ2-5, with 8 bases lining up with TRBD2. The better agreement between TRBJ2-7 and the DNA end casts doubt on the J call. This CDR3 contains 17 residues. In germline, CDR1 is WSHSY, CDR2 SAAADI. The DNA for the CDR3 is TGCGCCAGCACCGGGGGTAGCGGGGCGAGATTCTCCTACGAGCAGTACTTC. It yields the protein CASTGGSGARFSYEQYF.

The chain uses TRBV5-4 and TRBJ2-3, with D perhaps matching TRBD2 (7 bases). The ends were cut back, 2 bases at V and 0 bases at J, with 10 bases in the middle. The CDR3 sequence is 15 residues long. Germline-derived CDR1 and CDR2 are SGHNT and YYREEE (reference sequence). The CDR3 protein is CASSLAGTSTDTQYF. DNA of the CDR3: TGTGCCAGCAGCTTAGCGGGGACAAGCACAGATACGCAGTATTTT.

The CDR3, as DNA: TGCGCCAGCAGCTGGGGCCCGGGGGGGGCTGAAGCTTTCTTT. It is translated as CASSWGPGGAEAFF. This chain joins TRBV5-1 and TRBJ1-1, with TRBD1 as a possible D gene (5 bases). CDR1 is SGHRS, CDR2 YFSETQ, per germline. V shed 3 bases and J shed 6 bases, with 15 bases lying between them. There are 14 residues in the CDR3.

This clone has more than one count but fewer than ten. The genes are TRBV18 and TRBJ2-5; D is undetermined. In germline, CDR1 is KGHSH, CDR2 LQKENI. The CDR3 is 13 amino acids. Trimming shortened V by 3 bases and J by 2 bases, and 7 bases separated the two germline ends. The CDR3 loop is CASSPLLQETQYF. The CDR3 region has the DNA TGTGCCAGCTCACCTCTCCTACAAGAGACCCAGTACTTC.

This clone was detected once. The chain combines TRBV30 with TRBJ1-1; TRBD1 might be the D (5 bases). Germline assignment: CDR1 GTSNPN and CDR2 SVGIG (reference sequence). CDR3 length: 12 residues. V lost 4 bases and J lost 11, with 17 bases in between. The CDR3 coding sequence is TGTGCCTGGAACTGGAACCCGGGGGAGGCTTTCTTT. It encodes CAWNWNPGEAFF.

This rearrangement joins TRBV30 to TRBJ2-3, with 12 positions matching TRBD2. This CDR3 is 13 amino acids long. Trimming cost V 8 bases and J 5 bases; bases outside gene matches: 5. Germline V gives CDR1 GTSNPN, CDR2 SVGIG (reference sequence). In DNA form, the CDR3 reads TGTGCCCTAGCGGGAGGGCCTGAAGATACGCAGTATTTT. This codes for CALAGGPEDTQYF.

V usage is TRBV12-5 and J usage is TRBJ1-2; D is perhaps TRBD1 (5 bases). Trimming removed 7 bases from V and 5 bases from J, with 14 bases in between. Germline CDR1 reads LGHNT; CDR2 reads FRNRAP. The CDR3 is 13 amino acids. CDR3 loop: CASAYPGEYGYTF. CDR3 DNA: TGTGCTAGTGCTTACCCGGGGGAATATGGCTACACCTTC.

This chain links TRBV28 with TRBJ1-4; D uncertain. The CDR3 is 15 residues long. Trimming took 6 bases from V and 1 from J, leaving 12 bases between them. Germline CDR1 reads MDHEN; CDR2 reads SYDVKM. CDR3 residues: CASRPRTLTNEKLFF. The CDR3 DNA reads as TGTGCCAGCAGACCCCGAACATTAACTAATGAAAAACTGTTTTTT.

V is TRBV14 and J is TRBJ1-4; no definite D call. In germline, CDR1 is SGHDN, CDR2 FVKESK. The CDR3 runs to 14 residues. V dropped 0 bases and J dropped 11 bases, with 13 bases sitting between them. The CDR3 nucleotides are TGTGCCAGCAGCCAAGACAGCCGGGGTTTGAAACTGTTTTTT. It codes for CASSQDSRGLKLFF.

The J gene is TRBJ1-1, the V gene TRBV20-1; D possibly corresponds to TRBD1 (5 bases). V was clipped by 6 bases and J by 6 bases, with 11 bases between them. This CDR3 spans 11 amino acids. The germline V gene encodes CDR1 DFQATT and CDR2 SNEGSKA (reference sequence). DNA for the CDR3: TGCAGTGCCCAGGGATCCCCTGAAGCTTTCTTT. This translates into CSAQGSPEAFF.

Turning to this clone: Other DNA sequences in the sample encode the same CDR3. The J gene is TRBJ1-2, the V gene TRBV18, with D perhaps matching TRBD1 (5 bases). V shed 0 bases and J shed 4 bases, with 9 bases lying between them. Germline CDR1 reads KGHSH; CDR2 reads LQKENI. This CDR3 is built from 14 residues. The CDR3 nucleotides read TGTGCCAGCTCACCACCGACAGAGTCCTATGGCTACACCTTC. It codes for CASSPPTESYGYTF. Full variable domain (remainder filled in from reference TRBV18 and TRBJ1-2): NAGVMQNPRHLVRRRGQEARLRCSPMKGHSHVYWYRQLPEEGLKFMVYLQKENIIDESGMPKERFSAEFPKEGPSILRIQQVVRGDSAAYFCASSPPTESYGYTFGSGTRLTVV.

The CDR3 region is CASSPYGGGGNTIYF. In DNA, the CDR3 is TGTGCCAGCAGCCCCTATGGGGGAGGTGGAAACACCATATATTTT. The chain has TRBV7-9 and TRBJ1-3; D is possibly TRBD1 (5 bases). Germline V gene lookup returns CDR1 SEHNR and CDR2 FQNEAQ (reference sequence). CDR3 length: 15 amino acids. V lost 5 bases and J 3 bases, leaving 14 bases between the germline ends.

In this sample, this clone turned up once. This chain joins TRBV10-3 and TRBJ1-5; D perhaps matches TRBD1 (6 bases). The CDR3 is 14 residues long. Trimming stripped 7 bases from V and 4 bases from J, with 14 bases between. Germline CDR1 is ENHRY and CDR2 is SYGVKD. In DNA, the CDR3 is TGTGCCATCAAGGGGACAATAGCAAATCAGCCCCAGCATTTT. It encodes CAIKGTIANQPQHF.

This clone was seen a single time. The rearrangement links TRBV7-9 to TRBJ1-4; possibly TRBD1 for D (6 bases). The length of the CDR3 is 15 residues. The germline CDR1 and CDR2 sequences are SEHNR and FQNEAQ (reference sequence). V was clipped by 5 bases and J by 5 bases, with 15 bases between them. Here the CDR3 reads CASSPGRQGNEKLFF. DNA for the CDR3: TGTGCCAGCAGCCCAGGCAGGCAGGGGAATGAAAAACTGTTTTTT. Supplemented by reference TRBV7-9 and TRBJ1-4, the full variable domain reads DTGVSQNPRHKITKRGQNVTFRCDPISEHNRLYWYRQTLGQGPEFLTYFQNEAQLEKSRLLSDRFSAERPKGSFSTLEIQRTEQGDSAMYLCASSPGRQGNEKLFFGSGTQLSVL.

This chain uses TRBV4-2 with TRBJ2-5; possible D gene TRBD1, 6 bases. The CDR3 contains 15 residues. V lost 0 bases to trimming and J lost 9 bases, with 17 bases between them. Germline V gene data show CDR1 as LGHNA and CDR2 as YNFKEQ. CDR3 in amino acids: CASSQDATGWKAQYF. DNA of the CDR3: TGTGCCAGCAGCCAAGATGCAACAGGGTGGAAGGCCCAGTACTTC.

This clone showed up just a few times. The CDR3 DNA reads TGTGCCAGCAGCAGGGCAGGGGCGTACGAGCAGTACTTC. The encoded protein is CASSRAGAYEQYF. The chain combines TRBV28 with TRBJ2-7; D is perhaps TRBD1 (6 bases). The ends were cut back, 6 bases at V and 4 bases at J, with 13 bases in the middle. This CDR3 has 13 amino acids. Germline CDR1 is MDHEN and CDR2 is SYDVKM.

There are a few counts of this clone. The rearrangement links TRBV6-5 to TRBJ2-3; 8 positions match TRBD1. With V trimmed by 4 bases and J by 4 bases, 10 bases remained unmatched. Germline V gene lookup returns CDR1 MNHEY and CDR2 SVGAGI. The CDR3 is 16 amino acids. The CDR3 loop is CASSSSGGIRADTQYF. Written as DNA, the CDR3 is TGTGCCAGCAGTTCCTCAGGGGGCATAAGGGCAGATACGCAGTATTTT.

CDR3 residues: CASSRLAGASTDTQYF. CDR3 nucleotides: TGCGCCAGCAGCCGACTAGCGGGGGCTAGCACAGATACGCAGTATTTT. The V and J genes are TRBV5-1 and TRBJ2-3, with 12 bases fitting TRBD2. The CDR3 has 16 residues. With 4 bases clipped from V and 0 bases from J, the junction kept 3 bases outside the gene matches. Germline CDR1 is SGHRS and CDR2 is YFSETQ.

This rearrangement joins TRBV20-1 to TRBJ1-3; the D is unclear. CDR3 size: 11 residues. Germline CDR1 reads DFQATT; CDR2 reads SNEGSKA (reference sequence). The CDR3 bases are TGCAGAGCCAAGTTGGGAAACACCATATATTTT. Translation gives CRAKLGNTIYF.

The gene calls are TRBV30 and TRBJ2-2; TRBD1 matches 11 bases. The CDR3 spans 16 residues. V lost 2 bases, J lost 5 bases, and 7 bases stayed unmatched. Germline V gives CDR1 GTSNPN, CDR2 SVGIG (reference sequence). CDR3 bases: TGTGCCTGGAGTATACGGACAGGGGGCGGGACCGGGGAGCTGTTTTTT. It codes for CAWSIRTGGGTGELFF.

The genes are TRBV6-5 and TRBJ1-6, with 7 nucleotides matching TRBD1. This CDR3 contains 13 residues. V lost 6 bases and J lost 5; bases outside the gene matches: 1. The germline V gene encodes CDR1 MNHEY and CDR2 SVGAGI. In nucleotides, the CDR3 is TGTGCCAGCAGACAGGGGAATAATTCACCCCTCCACTTT. It is translated as CASRQGNNSPLHF.

V is TRBV5-6 and J is TRBJ2-3; 11 bases fit TRBD2. Per the germline V gene, CDR1 is SGHDT and CDR2 is YYEEEE. There are 17 residues in the CDR3. V was clipped by 4 bases and J by 3 bases; unmatched bases: 10. In DNA form, the CDR3 reads TGTGCCAGCAGCCTCCCGAGACTAGCGGGACTGACAGATACGCAGTATTTT. Its translation: CASSLPRLAGLTDTQYF.

The table lists this clone with a count of one. This chain joins TRBV25-1 and TRBJ1-5, with a weak D call TRBD1 (5 bases). Deletions cut 1 base from V and 1 base from J, with 11 bases between. The CDR3 length is 16 residues. The germline V gene encodes CDR1 MGHDK and CDR2 SYGVNS. The CDR3 DNA reads TGTGCCAGCAGTGAATCGGGGGAAGGAAGCAATCAGCCCCAGCATTTT. Translation gives CASSESGEGSNQPQHF.

J is TRBJ1-5 and V is TRBV30, with 11 bases aligning to TRBD1. Looked up from germline, CDR1 is GTSNPN and CDR2 is SVGIG (reference sequence). J was trimmed by 4 bases and V by 3 bases; bases with no gene match: 5. This CDR3 has 15 residues. The CDR3 protein is CAWRLGTGGNQPQHF. The CDR3 DNA sequence: TGTGCCTGGAGGTTAGGGACAGGGGGTAATCAGCCCCAGCATTTT.

The chain joins TRBV14 to TRBJ1-4; D is ambiguous. V lost 3 bases and J lost 5, with 4 bases in between. In germline, CDR1 is SGHDN, CDR2 FVKESK. The CDR3 length is 12 residues. The CDR3 loop reads CASSHTNEKLFF. The CDR3 nucleotides are TGTGCCAGCAGCCACACAAATGAAAAACTGTTTTTT.

This clone was found once. The genes are TRBV15 and TRBJ2-1, with 7 bases aligning to TRBD2. The length of the CDR3 is 17 residues. Unmatched junction bases numbered 8, after V lost 1 base and J lost 2 bases. CDR1 and CDR2 from the germline V gene are LNHNV and YYDKDF (reference sequence). CDR3 DNA: TGTGCCACCAGCAGAGCGGGTTGGGGAGGGCCCTACAATGAGCAGTTCTTC. Translated, it gives CATSRAGWGGPYNEQFF.

V gene TRBV5-1 combines with J gene TRBJ1-2; weak D call: TRBD1 (5 bases). V was shortened by 0 bases and J by 9 bases, with 9 bases between the two germline ends. CDR1 SGHRS and CDR2 YFSETQ come from the germline V gene. CDR3 size: 12 residues. The DNA of the CDR3 is TGCGCCAGCAGCTTGGGACAGCCAAGCTACACCTTC. This translates into CASSLGQPSYTF.

This chain links TRBV10-1 with TRBJ1-5; TRBD1 is a possible D gene (6 bases). The germline V gene has CDR1 WNHNN and CDR2 SYGVQD (reference sequence). This CDR3 spans 15 amino acids. The V end lost 7 bases, the J end lost 2 bases, and 15 bases lay between the germline ends. As DNA, the CDR3 is TGCGCCAGCACCTCAAGGGGACACCGCAATCAGCCCCAGCATTTT. Translated, it gives CASTSRGHRNQPQHF.